Each of the 25 T cell receptor beta chains below was sequenced from the same sample in a study of patients and donors after allogeneic stem cell transplantation (dated by TCRdb to the early 2020s). Library preparation was by RT-PCR. For sequencing, a NextSeq 550 was employed. TCRdb cleaned the public reads at Q25 with fastp, built clones with MiXCR and kept in-frame beta chains. Rows are unified per CDR3 protein, each entry keeping the most common DNA and genes. In this sample the table shows 900,000 to 1,000,000 distinct CDR3 sequences, approximately 19% of which occur a single time. The leading ten clones occupy 6% of the sample. Input material: blood, either unsorted or a sorted T cell fraction (not recorded which). These receptors originate from a human donor who was either an allogeneic HSCT recipient or a stem cell or donor lymphocyte infusion donor (not recorded which). It is not recorded whose cells these are; they may come from a transplant donor.

The chain recombines TRBV5-1 with TRBJ1-2; D unresolved. The germline V and J ends were trimmed by 3 bases and 8 bases, with 14 bases remaining between them. CDR3 length: 13 amino acids. Germline assignment: CDR1 SGHRS and CDR2 YFSETQ. The CDR3 nucleotides are TGCGCCAGCAGCTACTCCATTATGGTGGGCTACACCTTC. It encodes CASSYSIMVGYTF.

Ten or more counts support this clonotype. The chain joins TRBV12-3 or TRBV12-4 to TRBJ2-7; maybe TRBD1 (5 bases). CDR3 length: 14 amino acids. Trimming shortened V by 7 bases and J by 0 bases, and 13 bases separated the two germline ends. The CDR3 reads CASTPGHRSYEQYF. CDR3 nucleotides: TGTGCCAGCACCCCAGGACACCGCTCCTACGAGCAGTACTTC.

The gene calls are TRBV6-1 and TRBJ2-2; weak D call: TRBD1 (5 bases). V lost 7 bases to trimming and J lost 1 base, with 10 bases between them. The CDR3 runs to 14 residues. Germline V gene lookup returns CDR1 MNHNS and CDR2 SASEGT. The CDR3 region has the DNA TGTGCCAGCACCAGGGCTGAGAACACCGGGGAGCTGTTTTTT. Its translation is CASTRAENTGELFF.

In this sample, this clonotype turned up a few times. The chain links TRBV12-3 or TRBV12-4 to TRBJ2-2, with no clear D. The CDR3 totals 13 residues. V was clipped by 3 bases and J by 7 bases, with 9 bases between them. CDR3 amino acids: CASSFDGFGELFF. CDR3 bases: TGTGCCAGCAGTTTTGATGGGTTCGGGGAGCTGTTTTTT.

The table lists this clonotype with a few counts. The V gene is TRBV12-3 or TRBV12-4, the J gene TRBJ2-1, with 9 bases matching TRBD2. Trimming cost V 6 bases and J 1 base; bases outside gene matches: 10. The CDR3 runs to 17 residues. This CDR3 is CASSPLGSGSSYNEQFF. CDR3 nucleotides: TGTGCCAGCAGCCCTCTAGGTAGCGGGAGTTCCTACAATGAGCAGTTCTTC.

The chain employs TRBV6-2 or TRBV6-3 and TRBJ2-5; D possibly uses TRBD1 or TRBD2 (6 bases each). In germline, CDR1 is MNHEY, CDR2 SVGEGT. V was shortened by 7 bases and J by 7 bases, with 13 bases between the two germline ends. The length of the CDR3 is 12 residues. CDR3 DNA: TGTGCCAGCATTGTAGGAGGGGGGACCCAGTACTTC. Translation gives CASIVGGGTQYF.

The CDR3 sequence is CASSYRAAGNTIYF. Here the CDR3 DNA reads TGTGCCAGCAGTTACCGGGCAGCTGGAAACACCATATATTTT. V is TRBV6-2 or TRBV6-3 and J is TRBJ1-3; D remains unclear. Germline loops: CDR1 MNHEY, CDR2 SVGEGT. There are 14 residues in the CDR3. Trimming removed 2 bases at V and 2 bases at J, with 7 bases between.

This clonotype came up a few times. The chain couples TRBV5-1 to TRBJ2-7; TRBD2 might be the D (6 bases). The CDR3 contains 14 residues. Germline assignment: CDR1 SGHRS and CDR2 YFSETQ. The V and J ends lost 3 bases and 4 bases respectively, with 14 bases between them. CDR3 nucleotides: TGCGCCAGCAGCTGGGGGACGGCGGGGTACGAGCAGTACTTC. The encoded protein is CASSWGTAGYEQYF.

The chain has TRBV6-5 and TRBJ2-1; D remains ambiguous. The V gene's germline CDR1 is MNHEY and CDR2 SVGAGI. The CDR3 has 11 residues. V was cut by 7 bases and J by 9 bases, with 10 bases left in between. The CDR3 bases are TGTGCCAGCAACTCCGTGGGTGAGCAGTTCTTC. It translates to CASNSVGEQFF.

This clonotype was detected ten times or more. The gene calls are TRBV20-1 and TRBJ2-5; 8 bases are shared with TRBD1. Per germline, CDR1 DFQATT and CDR2 SNEGSKA (reference sequence). The V segment lost 6 bases and the J segment 7 bases; nucleotides outside the gene matches: 13. The CDR3 is 14 residues long. In DNA, the CDR3 is TGCAGTGCCAGGACAGGGTCGGGGATTGGGACCCAGTACTTC. Translating gives CSARTGSGIGTQYF.

There are a few counts of this clonotype. The rearrangement links TRBV29-1 to TRBJ1-1, with D uncertain. Germline-derived CDR1 and CDR2 are SQVTM and ANQGSEA. The ends were cut back, 8 bases at V and 1 base at J, with 11 bases in the middle. The CDR3 runs to 12 residues. The CDR3 nucleotides are TGCAGCCACATCCGCTCGAACACTGAAGCTTTCTTT. Translated, it gives CSHIRSNTEAFF.

The V gene is TRBV12-3 or TRBV12-4, the J gene TRBJ1-6, with TRBD1 matching 11 bases. The CDR3 extends over 14 amino acids. With 5 bases clipped from V and 10 bases from J, the junction kept 4 bases outside the gene matches. CDR3 sequence: CASSGQGAESPLHF. Written as DNA, the CDR3 is TGTGCCAGCAGTGGACAGGGGGCTGAATCACCCCTCCACTTT.

This clonotype was seen at least ten times. A far larger clone lies a single base away; this is likely a read error. V gene TRBV7-9 combines with J gene TRBJ2-5; D gene unclear. V lost 3 bases to trimming and J lost 5 bases, with 4 bases between them. CDR1 and CDR2 (germline): SEHNR, FQNEAQ (reference sequence). This CDR3 region has 11 residues. The CDR3 is CASSLWETQYF. CDR3 DNA: TGTGCCAGCAGCTTGTGGGAGACCCAGTACTTC. The complete variable domain, with remaining parts taken from reference TRBV7-9 and TRBJ2-5, reads DTGVSQNPRHKITKRGQNVTFRCDPISEHNRLYWYRQTLGQGPEFLTYFQNEAQLEKSRLLSDRFSAERPKGSFSTLEIQRTEQGDSAMYLCASSLWETQYFGPGTRLLVL.

This chain joins TRBV29-1 and TRBJ1-3, with no clear D. The CDR3 sequence is 14 residues long. Germline CDR1 SQVTM, CDR2 ANQGSEA. Trimming removed 1 base from V and 0 bases from J, with 7 bases in between. The CDR3 nucleotides are TGCAGCGTTGAAGTCAGGCACTCTGGAAACACCATATATTTT. The encoded protein is CSVEVRHSGNTIYF.

There are a few counts of this clonotype. This CDR3 reads CASSQEGTGTGNEQFF. CDR3 sequence (DNA): TGTGCCAGCAGCCAAGAGGGTACAGGAACCGGCAATGAGCAGTTCTTC. The chain carries TRBV4-2 and TRBJ2-1, with D possibly matching TRBD1 (5 bases). V lost 0 bases and J 6 bases, leaving 15 bases between the germline ends. CDR1 and CDR2 from the germline V gene are LGHNA and YNFKEQ. This CDR3 is 16 amino acids long.

The chain combines TRBV29-1 with TRBJ1-2, with D tentatively TRBD1 (6 bases). The CDR3 is 12 amino acids. Germline V CDR1 and CDR2: SQVTM, ANQGSEA. V was pared by 4 bases and J by 6 bases, with 12 bases between. CDR3 DNA sequence: TGCAGCGTTGTATCCGGGGGCGATGGCTACACCTTC. This gives the protein CSVVSGGDGYTF.

The rearrangement links TRBV28 to TRBJ2-7, with D perhaps TRBD1 or TRBD2 (5 bases each). CDR1 is MDHEN, CDR2 SYDVKM, per germline. This CDR3 contains 15 residues. Trimming shortened V by 4 bases and J by 6 bases, and 19 bases separated the two germline ends. In DNA, the CDR3 is TGTGCCAGCAGTTCCCGACGGGGACCCCAAGCCGAGCAGTACTTC. Its protein product is CASSSRRGPQAEQYF.

This clonotype was counted only a few times. V is TRBV7-2 and J is TRBJ1-1; D not resolved. Germline CDR1 and CDR2: SGHTA and FQGNSA. Trimming stripped 4 bases from V and 4 bases from J, with 13 bases between. The CDR3 is 14 amino acids. The CDR3 bases are TGTGCCAGCAGCTCCCGACGTGTGAGCACTGAAGCTTTCTTT. This codes for CASSSRRVSTEAFF. Full variable domain (rest looked up from reference TRBV7-2 and TRBJ1-1): GAGVSQSPSNKVTEKGKDVELRCDPISGHTALYWYRQSLGQGLEFLIYFQGNSAPDKSGLPSDRFSAERTGGSVSTLTIQRTQQEDSAVYLCASSSRRVSTEAFFGQGTRLTVV.

The table lists this clonotype with a few counts. The chain carries TRBV5-5 and TRBJ2-7; D possibly corresponds to TRBD2 (6 bases). Trimming left V 3 bases short and J 5 bases short, with 18 bases between. The CDR3 is made up of 15 amino acids. Germline lookup yields CDR1 SGHKS and CDR2 YYEKEE (reference sequence). The chain's CDR3 is CASSSVVWEVHEQYF. Here the CDR3 DNA reads TGTGCCAGCAGCTCGGTTGTTTGGGAGGTCCACGAGCAGTACTTC.

The V and J genes are TRBV27 and TRBJ2-5, with D possibly TRBD1 on 6 matching bases. The CDR3 is 14 residues long. Deletions cut 5 bases from V and 4 bases from J, with 14 bases between. In germline, CDR1 is MNHEY, CDR2 SMNVEV (reference sequence). The CDR3 nucleotides are TGTGCCAGCAGTCCCGGGACATCGCCAGAGACCCAGTACTTC. Amino acids: CASSPGTSPETQYF.

The CDR3 DNA is TGCGCCAGCAGCCAAGTTGTGGGAGATGTTGCCAATGAGCAGTTCTTC. It codes for CASSQVVGDVANEQFF. The chain is built from TRBV4-1 and TRBJ2-1, with a tentative D call TRBD2 (5 bases). Germline loops: CDR1 MGHRA, CDR2 YSYEKL. The CDR3 runs to 16 residues. The germline V and J ends were trimmed by 1 base and 6 bases, with 16 bases remaining between them.

This clonotype has more than one count but fewer than ten. A much larger clone lies a single base off, so this may be a read error. The chain employs TRBV10-3 and TRBJ1-1; D is possibly TRBD1 (6 bases). CDR1 is ENHRY, CDR2 SYGVKD, per germline. The CDR3 totals 13 residues. Trimming took 4 bases from V and 1 from J, leaving 7 bases between them. The CDR3 DNA is TGTGCCATCAGTGGACAGGCGAACACTGAAGCTTTCTTT. It translates to CAISGQANTEAFF.

The chain carries TRBV6-2 or TRBV6-3 and TRBJ1-2; D possibly corresponds to TRBD1 (6 bases). The V gene's germline CDR1 is MNHEY and CDR2 SVGEGT. The CDR3 spans 14 residues. V lost 8 bases, J lost 3 bases, and 16 bases lay in between. CDR3: CASDAPQGYYGYTF. The CDR3 region has the DNA TGTGCCAGCGATGCTCCTCAGGGGTACTATGGCTACACCTTC.

The CDR3 loop reads CASRGFRKTDTQYF. As DNA, the CDR3 is TGTGCCAGCAGGGGCTTTAGAAAGACAGATACGCAGTATTTT. The chain combines TRBV6-2 or TRBV6-3 with TRBJ2-3, with unresolved D. V lost 6 bases and J 3 bases, leaving 13 bases between the germline ends. CDR1 MNHEY and CDR2 SVGEGT come from the germline V gene. The CDR3 consists of 14 residues.

This clonotype was counted between two and nine times. The V and J genes are TRBV5-1 and TRBJ2-2; 11 bases map to TRBD2. CDR3 size: 17 residues. The J segment lost 6 bases and the V segment lost 0 bases, leaving 7 bases of the junction unmatched. The V gene's germline CDR1 is SGHRS and CDR2 YFSETQ. CDR3: CASSLERVTSGAGELFF. The CDR3 coding sequence is TGCGCCAGCAGCTTGGAAAGGGTGACTAGCGGGGCCGGGGAGCTGTTTTTT.